This T cell receptor beta chain emerged from a study of identical twins. Study-wide points: Excess low generation probability was seen in twin-shared out-of-frame alpha sequences. Insertions were reduced in abundant cord blood beta clonotypes but not in memory repertoires.

V was clipped by 5 bases and J by 0 bases, with 15 bases between them. The CDR3 spans 16 residues. TCRdb re-called the 5' RACE reads with MiXCR, one entry per CDR3 protein. The repertoire holds roughly 1,500,000 distinct CDR3 sequences, with less than 35% as singletons. For this clonotype: The antigen remains unidentified.

V is TRBV12-3 or TRBV12-4 and J is TRBJ2-3; D gene ambiguous. The source of this sequence is a newborn girl in good health. The specimen sequenced was cord blood. The CDR3 sequence: CASSALALYSTDTQYF. The CDR3, as DNA: TGTGCCAGCAGTGCCCTGGCCCTTTATAGCACAGATACGCAGTATTTT.